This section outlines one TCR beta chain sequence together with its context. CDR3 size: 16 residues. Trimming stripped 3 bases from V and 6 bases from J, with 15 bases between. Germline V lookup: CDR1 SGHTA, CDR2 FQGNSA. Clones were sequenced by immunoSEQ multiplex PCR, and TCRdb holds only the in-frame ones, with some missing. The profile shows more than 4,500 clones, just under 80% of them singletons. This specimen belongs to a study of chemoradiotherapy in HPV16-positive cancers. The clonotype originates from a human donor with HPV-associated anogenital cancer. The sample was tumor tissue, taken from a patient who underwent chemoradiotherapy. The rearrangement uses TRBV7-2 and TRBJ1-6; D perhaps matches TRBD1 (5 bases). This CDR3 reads CASSLKGAGGNSPLHF. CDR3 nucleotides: TGTGCCAGCAGCTTGAAAGGGGCGGGGGGTAATTCACCCCTCCACTTT.